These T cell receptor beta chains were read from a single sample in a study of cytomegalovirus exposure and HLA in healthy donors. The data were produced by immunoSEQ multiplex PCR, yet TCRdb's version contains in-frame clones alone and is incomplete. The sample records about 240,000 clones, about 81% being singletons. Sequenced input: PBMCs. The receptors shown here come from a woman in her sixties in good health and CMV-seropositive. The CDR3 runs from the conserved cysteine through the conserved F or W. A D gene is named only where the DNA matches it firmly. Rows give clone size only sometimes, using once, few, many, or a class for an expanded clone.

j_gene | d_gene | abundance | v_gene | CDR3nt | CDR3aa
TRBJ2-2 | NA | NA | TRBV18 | TGTGCCAGCTCACCAACTCCCGGGGAGCTGTTTTTT | CASSPTPGELFF
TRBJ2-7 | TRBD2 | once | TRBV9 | TGTGCCAGCAGCCCGCGGGGTACTAGCGGATCCTACGAGCAGTACTTC | CASSPRGTSGSYEQYF
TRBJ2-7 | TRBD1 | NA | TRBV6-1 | TGTGCCAGCAGTGAAGACAGGGGGAAGTCCGAGCAGTACTTC | CASSEDRGKSEQYF
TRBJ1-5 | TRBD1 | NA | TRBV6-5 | TGTGCCAGCAGTTCAAGGGGGCAACAGCCCCAGCATTTT | CASSSRGQQPQHF
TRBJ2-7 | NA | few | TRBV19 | TGTGCCAGTAGCGTCGATAGCGAGTACTACGAGCAGTACTTC | CASSVDSEYYEQYF
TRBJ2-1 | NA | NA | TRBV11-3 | TGTGCCAGCAGCCATCAGGGATCAAACAATGAGCAGTTCTTC | CASSHQGSNNEQFF
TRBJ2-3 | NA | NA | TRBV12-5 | TGTGCTAGTGGTCCCACGGGCACAGATACGCAGTATTTT | CASGPTGTDTQYF
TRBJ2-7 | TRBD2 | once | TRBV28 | TGTGCCAGCAGCCGGCGGGGGGGACTCTACGAGCAGTACTTC | CASSRRGGLYEQYF
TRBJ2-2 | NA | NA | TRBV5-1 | TGCGCCAGCAGCCCCTTACCGCGGGGTATAACAAACACCGGGGAGCTGTTTTTT | CASSPLPRGITNTGELFF
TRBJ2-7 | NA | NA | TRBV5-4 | TGTGCCAGCAGCTTGGCCCCGGGAGACCGCTACGAGCAGTACTTC | CASSLAPGDRYEQYF
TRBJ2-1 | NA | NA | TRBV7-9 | TGTGCCAGCAGCCCCGGGAGTTGGGGTCTTGAGCAGTTCTTC | CASSPGSWGLEQFF
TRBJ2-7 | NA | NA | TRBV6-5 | TGTGCCAGCAGTTACTCGAGGGTTGGAGCATACGAGCAGTACTTC | CASSYSRVGAYEQYF
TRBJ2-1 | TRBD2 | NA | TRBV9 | TGTGCCAGCAGCGTAAGGCTAGCGGGTCAGGGCTCCTACAATGAGCAGTTCTTC | CASSVRLAGQGSYNEQFF
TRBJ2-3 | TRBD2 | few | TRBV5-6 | TGTGCCAGCAGCCCGATGGGACTAGCGGGAATTAGTAGCACAGATACGCAGTATTTT | CASSPMGLAGISSTDTQYF
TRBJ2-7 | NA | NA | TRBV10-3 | TGTGCCATCAGTCAGACCTACGAGCAGTACTTC | CAISQTYEQYF
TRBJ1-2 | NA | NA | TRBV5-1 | TGCGCCAGCAAGGCGGGGGGCTACTATGGCTACACCTTC | CASKAGGYYGYTF
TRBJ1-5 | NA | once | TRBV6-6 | TGTGCCAGCAGTTACGGCAGTTTTCAGCCCCAGCATTTT | CASSYGSFQPQHF
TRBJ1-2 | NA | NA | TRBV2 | TGTGCCAGCAGTGAACTGGACCCACTAACGGGAGGCTACACCTTC | CASSELDPLTGGYTF
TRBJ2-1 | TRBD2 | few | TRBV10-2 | TGCGCCAGCAGTGAGTCGAACCTAGCGGGACAGTTCTTC | CASSESNLAGQFF
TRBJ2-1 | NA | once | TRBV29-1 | TGCAGCGTTGATGGGAGGCTAGCGACCCACAATGAGCAGTTCTTC | CSVDGRLATHNEQFF
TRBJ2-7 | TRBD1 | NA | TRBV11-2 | TGTGCCAGCAGCCTCTCAGGGGGCTACGAGCAGTACTTC | CASSLSGGYEQYF
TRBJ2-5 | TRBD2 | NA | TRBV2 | TGTGCCAGCAGTGGGCTAGCGGGAGTAGGAGAGACCCAGTACTTC | CASSGLAGVGETQYF
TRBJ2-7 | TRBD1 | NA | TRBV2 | TGTGCCAGCAGTGATATATGGACAGGGGCGGGCGAGCAGTACTTC | CASSDIWTGAGEQYF
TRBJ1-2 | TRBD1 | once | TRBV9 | TGTGCCAGCAGCTTAACCTCCCAGGGGGCGGGTGGCTACACCTTC | CASSLTSQGAGGYTF
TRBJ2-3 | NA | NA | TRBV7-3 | TGTGCCAGCAGCTTGAAGTTGTCGGGCACAGATACGCAGTATTTT | CASSLKLSGTDTQYF
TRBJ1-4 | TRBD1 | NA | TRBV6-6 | TGTGCCAGCACCTCTCGCGGGACAGGGGTAGGAGAAAAACTGTTTTTT | CASTSRGTGVGEKLFF
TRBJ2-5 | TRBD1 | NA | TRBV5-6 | TGTGCCAGCAGCCCGGACAGGGCGGAGACCCAGTACTTC | CASSPDRAETQYF